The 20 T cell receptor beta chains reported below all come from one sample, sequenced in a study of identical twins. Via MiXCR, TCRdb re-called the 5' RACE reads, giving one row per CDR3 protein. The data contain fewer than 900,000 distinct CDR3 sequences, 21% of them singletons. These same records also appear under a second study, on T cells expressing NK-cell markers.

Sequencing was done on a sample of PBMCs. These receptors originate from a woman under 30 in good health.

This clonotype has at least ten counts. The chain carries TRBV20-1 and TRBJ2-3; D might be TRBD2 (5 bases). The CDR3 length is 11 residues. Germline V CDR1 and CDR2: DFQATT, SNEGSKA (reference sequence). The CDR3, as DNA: TGCAGCGGCGGGAGCACAGATACGCAGTATTTT. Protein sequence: CSGGSTDTQYF.

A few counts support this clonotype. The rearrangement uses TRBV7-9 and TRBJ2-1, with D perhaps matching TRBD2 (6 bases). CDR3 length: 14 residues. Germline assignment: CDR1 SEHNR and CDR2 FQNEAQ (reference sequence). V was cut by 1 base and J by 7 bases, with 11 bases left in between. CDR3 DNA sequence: TGTGCCAGCAGCTTAGTGGCTAGCGAGAATGAGCAGTTCTTC. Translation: CASSLVASENEQFF.

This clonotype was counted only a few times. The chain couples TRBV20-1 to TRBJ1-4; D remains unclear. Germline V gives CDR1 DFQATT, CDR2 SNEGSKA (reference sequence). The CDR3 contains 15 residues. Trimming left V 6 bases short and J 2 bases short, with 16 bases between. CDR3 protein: CSAVSHSETNEKLFF. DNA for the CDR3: TGCAGTGCAGTATCCCACAGCGAGACTAATGAAAAACTGTTTTTT.

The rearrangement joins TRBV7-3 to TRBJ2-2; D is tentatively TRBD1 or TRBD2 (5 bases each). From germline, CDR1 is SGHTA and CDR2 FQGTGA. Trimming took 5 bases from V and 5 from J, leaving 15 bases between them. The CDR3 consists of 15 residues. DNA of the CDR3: TGTGCCAGCAGCCACACTAGTGGGGGTACCGGGGAGCTGTTTTTT. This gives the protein CASSHTSGGTGELFF.

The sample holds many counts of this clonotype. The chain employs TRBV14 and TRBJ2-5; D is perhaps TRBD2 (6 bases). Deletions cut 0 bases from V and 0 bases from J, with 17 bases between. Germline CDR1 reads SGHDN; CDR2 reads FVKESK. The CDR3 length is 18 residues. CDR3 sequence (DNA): TGTGCCAGCAGCCAAGATCGGCTAGCGAGAGAGTACCAAGAGACCCAGTACTTC. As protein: CASSQDRLAREYQETQYF.

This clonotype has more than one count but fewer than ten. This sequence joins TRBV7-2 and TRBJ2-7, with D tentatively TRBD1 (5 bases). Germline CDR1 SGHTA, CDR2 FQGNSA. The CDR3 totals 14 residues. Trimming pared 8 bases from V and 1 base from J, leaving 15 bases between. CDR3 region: CASGARKLSYEQYF. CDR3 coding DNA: TGTGCCAGCGGGGCGAGGAAACTTTCCTACGAGCAGTACTTC.

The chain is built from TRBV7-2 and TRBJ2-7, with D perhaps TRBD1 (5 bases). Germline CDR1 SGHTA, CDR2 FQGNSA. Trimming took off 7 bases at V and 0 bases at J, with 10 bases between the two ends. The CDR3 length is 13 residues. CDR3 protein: CASNPTVSYEQYF. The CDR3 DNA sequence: TGTGCCAGCAATCCGACAGTCTCCTACGAGCAGTACTTC.

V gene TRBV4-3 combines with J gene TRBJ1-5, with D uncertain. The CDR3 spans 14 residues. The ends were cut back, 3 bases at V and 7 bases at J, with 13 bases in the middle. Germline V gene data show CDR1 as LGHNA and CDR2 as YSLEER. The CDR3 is CASSHSKLRQPQHF. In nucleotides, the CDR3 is TGCGCCAGCAGCCATTCAAAACTCAGGCAGCCCCAGCATTTT.

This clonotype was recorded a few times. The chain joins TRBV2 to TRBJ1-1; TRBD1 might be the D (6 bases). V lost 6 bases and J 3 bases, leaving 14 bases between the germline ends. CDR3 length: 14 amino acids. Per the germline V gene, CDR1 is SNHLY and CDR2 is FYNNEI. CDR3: CASRDPTGHTEAFF. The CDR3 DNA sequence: TGTGCCAGCAGGGATCCGACAGGTCACACTGAAGCTTTCTTT.

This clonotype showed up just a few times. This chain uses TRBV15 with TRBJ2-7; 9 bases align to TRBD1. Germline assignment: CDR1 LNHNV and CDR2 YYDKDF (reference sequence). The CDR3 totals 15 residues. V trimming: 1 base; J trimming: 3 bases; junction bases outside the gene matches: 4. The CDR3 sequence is CATSRGTGVSYEQYF. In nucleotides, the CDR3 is TGTGCCACCAGCAGAGGGACAGGGGTCAGCTACGAGCAGTACTTC.

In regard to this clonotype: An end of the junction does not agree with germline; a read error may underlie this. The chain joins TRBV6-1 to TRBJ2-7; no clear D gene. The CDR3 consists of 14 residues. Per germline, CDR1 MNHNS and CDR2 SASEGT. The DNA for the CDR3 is TGTGCCAGCGGTGACGACACGGAGATCTACGAGCAGTACTTC. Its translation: CASGDDTEIYEQYF.

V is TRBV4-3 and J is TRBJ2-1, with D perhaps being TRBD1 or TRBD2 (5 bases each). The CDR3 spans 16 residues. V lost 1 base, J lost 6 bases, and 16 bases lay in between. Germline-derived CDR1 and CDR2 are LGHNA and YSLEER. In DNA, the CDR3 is TGCGCCAGCAGCCAAGGCCGGACTGGGGCCTTCAATGAGCAGTTCTTC. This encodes CASSQGRTGAFNEQFF.

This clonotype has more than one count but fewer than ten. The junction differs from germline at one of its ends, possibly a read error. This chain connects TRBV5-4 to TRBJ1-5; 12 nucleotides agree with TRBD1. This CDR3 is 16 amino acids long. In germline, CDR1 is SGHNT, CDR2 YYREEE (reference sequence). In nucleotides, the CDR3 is TGTGCCAGCAGCTTGGGAGGGACAGGGGGCAAACAGCCCCAGCATTTT. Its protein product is CASSLGGTGGKQPQHF.

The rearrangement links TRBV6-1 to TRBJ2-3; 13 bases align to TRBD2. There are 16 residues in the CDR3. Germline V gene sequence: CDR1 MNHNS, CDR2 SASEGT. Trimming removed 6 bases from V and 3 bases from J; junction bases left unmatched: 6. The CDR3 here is CASRLAGGRSTDTQYF. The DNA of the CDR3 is TGTGCCAGCAGACTAGCGGGGGGGCGTTCGACAGATACGCAGTATTTT.

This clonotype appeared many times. CDR3 region: CASSLARAGVEAFF. In DNA form, the CDR3 reads TGTGCCAGCAGCTTAGCTCGGGCAGGGGTTGAAGCTTTCTTT. This rearrangement joins TRBV7-9 to TRBJ1-1, with TRBD1 as a possible D gene (6 bases). Trimming took 0 bases from V and 7 from J, leaving 12 bases between them. From germline, CDR1 is SEHNR and CDR2 FQNEAQ (reference sequence). CDR3 length: 14 amino acids.

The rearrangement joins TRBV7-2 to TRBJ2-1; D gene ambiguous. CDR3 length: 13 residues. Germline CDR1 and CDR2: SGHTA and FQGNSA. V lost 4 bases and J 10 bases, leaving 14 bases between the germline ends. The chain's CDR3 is CASSSETLGEQFF. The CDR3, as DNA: TGTGCCAGCAGCTCCGAGACCCTCGGGGAGCAGTTCTTC.

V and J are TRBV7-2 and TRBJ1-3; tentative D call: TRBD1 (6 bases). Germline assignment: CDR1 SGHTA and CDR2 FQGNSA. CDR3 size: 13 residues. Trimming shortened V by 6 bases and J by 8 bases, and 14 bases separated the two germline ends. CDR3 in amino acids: CASRVNREDTIYF. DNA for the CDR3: TGTGCCAGCAGGGTAAACAGGGAGGACACCATATATTTT. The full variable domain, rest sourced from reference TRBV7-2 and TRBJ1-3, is GAGVSQSPSNKVTEKGKDVELRCDPISGHTALYWYRQSLGQGLEFLIYFQGNSAPDKSGLPSDRFSAERTGGSVSTLTIQRTQQEDSAVYLCASRVNREDTIYFGEGSWLTVV.

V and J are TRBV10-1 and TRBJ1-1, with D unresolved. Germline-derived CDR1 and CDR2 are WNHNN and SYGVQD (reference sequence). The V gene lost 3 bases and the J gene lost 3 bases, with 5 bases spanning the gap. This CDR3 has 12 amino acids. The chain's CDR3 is CASSDTYTEAFF. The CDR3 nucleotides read TGCGCCAGCAGTGACACTTACACTGAAGCTTTCTTT.

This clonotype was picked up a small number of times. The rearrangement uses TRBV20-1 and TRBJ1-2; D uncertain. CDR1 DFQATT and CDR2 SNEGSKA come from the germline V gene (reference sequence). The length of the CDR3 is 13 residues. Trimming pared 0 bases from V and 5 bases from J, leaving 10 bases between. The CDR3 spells CSARDIRDYGYTF. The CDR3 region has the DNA TGCAGTGCTAGAGACATAAGAGATTATGGCTACACCTTC.

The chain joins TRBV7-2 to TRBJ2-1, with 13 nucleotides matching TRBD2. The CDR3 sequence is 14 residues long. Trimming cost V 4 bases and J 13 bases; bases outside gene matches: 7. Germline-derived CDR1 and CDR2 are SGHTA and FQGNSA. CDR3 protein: CASSSGLAGKRQFF. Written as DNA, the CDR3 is TGTGCCAGCAGCTCGGGACTAGCGGGGAAGCGACAGTTCTTC.